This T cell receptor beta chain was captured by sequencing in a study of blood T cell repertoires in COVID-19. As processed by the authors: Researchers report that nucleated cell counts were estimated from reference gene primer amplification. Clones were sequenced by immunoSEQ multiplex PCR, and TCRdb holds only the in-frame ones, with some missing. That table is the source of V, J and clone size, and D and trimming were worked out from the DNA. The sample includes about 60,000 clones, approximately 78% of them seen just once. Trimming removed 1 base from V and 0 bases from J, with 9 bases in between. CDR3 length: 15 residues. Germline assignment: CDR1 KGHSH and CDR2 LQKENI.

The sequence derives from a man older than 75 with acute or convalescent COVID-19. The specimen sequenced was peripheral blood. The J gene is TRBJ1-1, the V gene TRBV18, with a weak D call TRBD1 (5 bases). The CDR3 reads CASSPQGFVNTEAFF. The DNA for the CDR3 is TGTGCCAGCTCACCACAGGGGTTCGTGAACACTGAAGCTTTCTTT. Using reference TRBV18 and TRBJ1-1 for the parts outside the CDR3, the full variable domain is NAGVMQNPRHLVRRRGQEARLRCSPMKGHSHVYWYRQLPEEGLKFMVYLQKENIIDESGMPKERFSAEFPKEGPSILRIQQVVRGDSAAYFCASSPQGFVNTEAFFGQGTRLTVV.